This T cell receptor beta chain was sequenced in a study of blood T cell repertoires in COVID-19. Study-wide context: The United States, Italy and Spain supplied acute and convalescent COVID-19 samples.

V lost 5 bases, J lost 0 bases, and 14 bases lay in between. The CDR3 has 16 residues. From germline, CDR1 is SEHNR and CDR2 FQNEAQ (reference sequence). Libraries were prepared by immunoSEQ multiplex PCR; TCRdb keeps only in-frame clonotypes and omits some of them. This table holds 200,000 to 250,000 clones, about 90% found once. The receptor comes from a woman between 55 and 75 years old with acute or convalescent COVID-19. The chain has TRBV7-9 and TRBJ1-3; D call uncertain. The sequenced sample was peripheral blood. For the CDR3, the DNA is TGTGCCAGCAGCCCTCGGAGGATGAGCTCTGGAAACACCATATATTTT. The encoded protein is CASSPRRMSSGNTIYF.